The 28 T cell receptor beta chains in this list originate from one sample, sequenced in a study of response to subunit inactivated influenza vaccine. TCRdb reanalysed the RT-PCR reads using MiXCR and keeps one entry per CDR3 protein. Of hundreds of thousands of distinct CDR3 sequences in the sample, more than 11% were seen once. This material consisted of PBMCs from blood, taken 14 days before vaccination. Receptors were obtained from a man aged 50-60 years who received an inactivated influenza vaccine.

Here the CDR3 reads CSAPQLRDRGNEQFF. As DNA, the CDR3 is TGCAGTGCCCCCCAATTGCGGGACAGGGGAAATGAGCAGTTCTTC. V is TRBV20-1 and J is TRBJ2-1, with 10 bases matching TRBD1. Unmatched junction bases numbered 12, after V lost 6 bases and J lost 7 bases. Looked up from germline, CDR1 is DFQATT and CDR2 is SNEGSKA (reference sequence). The length of the CDR3 is 15 residues.

This clonotype was seen a handful of times. The CDR3 region has the DNA TGTGCCAGCAGTCCGACTAGCGGGAGGGCCTACGAGCAGTACTTC. This gives the protein CASSPTSGRAYEQYF. This chain links TRBV28 with TRBJ2-7; 14 bases line up with TRBD2. Germline V lookup: CDR1 MDHEN, CDR2 SYDVKM. There are 15 residues in the CDR3. V trimming: 5 bases; J trimming: 2 bases; junction bases outside the gene matches: 2.

J is TRBJ2-3 and V is TRBV7-2; D unresolved. CDR3 length: 16 residues. Between the trimmed V and J ends, which lost 5 bases and 2 bases, there was a span of 17 bases. Germline V gene sequence: CDR1 SGHTA, CDR2 FQGNSA. The CDR3 region has the DNA TGTGCCAGCAGCCCCCCCTGGGCGTCGATCACAGATACGCAGTATTTT. This sequence encodes CASSPPWASITDTQYF.

Only a few counts were recorded for this clonotype. The CDR3 sequence is CSAPTGAVETQYF. CDR3 in DNA: TGCAGTGCACCGACAGGGGCCGTAGAGACCCAGTACTTC. The chain is built from TRBV20-1 and TRBJ2-5, with 8 bases matching TRBD1. V was clipped by 6 bases and J by 4 bases; unmatched bases: 7. Germline lookup yields CDR1 DFQATT and CDR2 SNEGSKA (reference sequence). This CDR3 is 13 amino acids long.

The rearrangement joins TRBV4-3 to TRBJ2-1; tentative D call: TRBD2 (6 bases). The CDR3 has 14 residues. V was pared by 0 bases and J by 7 bases, with 10 bases between. CDR1 and CDR2 (germline): LGHNA, YSLEER. CDR3 sequence (DNA): TGCGCCAGCAGCCAAGAAGAGGGGAGGAATGAGCAGTTCTTC. Amino acid sequence: CASSQEEGRNEQFF.

The chain links TRBV6-2 or TRBV6-3 to TRBJ2-3; TRBD2 matches at 12 bases. There are 17 residues in the CDR3. Germline lookup yields CDR1 MNHEY and CDR2 SVGEGT. J was trimmed by 2 bases and V by 2 bases; bases with no gene match: 5. The CDR3 sequence: CASSYRLAGGNTDTQYF. The CDR3 nucleotides read TGTGCCAGCAGTTACCGGCTAGCGGGGGGGAACACAGATACGCAGTATTTT.

This clonotype has only a few counts. CDR3 loop: CASRRGGLSQPQHF. Here the CDR3 DNA reads TGTGCCAGCAGGAGGGGGGGGCTTAGTCAGCCCCAGCATTTT. The chain employs TRBV6-1 and TRBJ1-5; the D gene is possibly TRBD1 (6 bases). Germline V gene lookup returns CDR1 MNHNS and CDR2 SASEGT. V was cut by 6 bases and J by 6 bases, with 15 bases left in between. The length of the CDR3 is 14 residues.

This clonotype has more than one count but fewer than ten. The CDR3 protein is CASSFRGPRQPQHF. CDR3 bases: TGTGCCAGCAGCTTCAGGGGGCCTAGACAGCCCCAGCATTTT. J is TRBJ1-5 and V is TRBV2; TRBD1 agrees at 8 bases. V shed 6 bases and J 7 bases; nucleotides not matched to a gene: 8. This CDR3 is built from 14 residues. The germline V gene has CDR1 SNHLY and CDR2 FYNNEI.

The rearrangement uses TRBV27 and TRBJ2-1, with 10 bases matching TRBD1. The trim removed 5 bases at V and 5 bases at J, leaving 6 bases unmatched. The length of the CDR3 is 15 residues. Germline lookup yields CDR1 MNHEY and CDR2 SMNVEV (reference sequence). CDR3 sequence: CASSPDRGRHNEQFF. CDR3 nucleotides: TGTGCCAGCAGTCCAGACAGGGGGCGGCACAATGAGCAGTTCTTC.

This clonotype was observed a few times. The chain uses TRBV27 and TRBJ2-7; the match to TRBD2 covers 7 bases. The trim removed 5 bases at V and 0 bases at J, leaving 7 bases unmatched. Germline CDR1 and CDR2: MNHEY and SMNVEV (reference sequence). The CDR3 covers 15 residues. The CDR3 loop reads CASSDLGGDSYEQYF. The CDR3, as DNA: TGTGCCAGCAGTGACCTGGGGGGGGACTCCTACGAGCAGTACTTC.

The chain employs TRBV12-3 or TRBV12-4 and TRBJ2-5; perhaps TRBD1 as D (6 bases). The CDR3 is 14 residues long. Trimming took off 3 bases at V and 4 bases at J, with 12 bases between the two ends. The CDR3 bases are TGTGCCAGCAGTTTGGGGGCCGGGGCAGAGACCCAGTACTTC. It specifies CASSLGAGAETQYF.

This sequence joins TRBV30 and TRBJ2-2, with TRBD1 matching over 9 bases. The germline gives CDR1 GTSNPN, CDR2 SVGIG (reference sequence). This CDR3 spans 10 amino acids. J was trimmed by 12 bases and V by 7 bases; bases with no gene match: 3. CDR3: CASDRGQLFF. The DNA for the CDR3 is TGTGCCTCGGACAGGGGACAGCTGTTTTTT.

This clonotype was counted ten times or more. The CDR3 loop reads CASSFGGRTDTQYF. The DNA for the CDR3 is TGTGCCAGCAGTTTCGGGGGGAGGACAGATACGCAGTATTTT. This chain links TRBV12-3 or TRBV12-4 with TRBJ2-3; 7 bases are shared with TRBD2. The CDR3 runs to 14 residues. V dropped 3 bases and J dropped 3; count of bases not matched to a gene: 3.

In this sample, this clonotype turned up a few times. The chain couples TRBV9 to TRBJ1-1, with 9 bases identical to TRBD1. CDR1 and CDR2 from the germline V gene are SGDLS and YYNGEE. The V and J ends lost 7 bases and 4 bases, in that order; junction bases with no gene match: 14. This CDR3 region has 16 residues. CDR3 in DNA: TGTGCCAGCGCCACCACAGGGGGCTTTGCAGGCACTGAAGCTTTCTTT. This codes for CASATTGGFAGTEAFF.

This clonotype was recorded a few times. The rearrangement joins TRBV20-1 to TRBJ1-6; TRBD1 matches 8 bases. The junction had 13 bases not matched to a gene; V was cut back by 2 bases and J by 10 bases. CDR1 is DFQATT and CDR2 is SNEGSKA in the germline V gene (reference sequence). There are 16 residues in the CDR3. In nucleotides, the CDR3 is TGCAGTGCTAGACCCCTCCGTGACAGGGGCGGCTCACCCCTCCACTTT. This codes for CSARPLRDRGGSPLHF.

The V call is TRBV3-1, the J call TRBJ2-7; no clear D gene. Germline CDR1 LGHDT, CDR2 YNNKEL (reference sequence). The V end lost 0 bases, the J end lost 2 bases, and 20 bases lay between the germline ends. This CDR3 contains 18 residues. The CDR3 coding sequence is TGTGCCAGCAGCCAAGACACCCCCATCCTAAGTAGGACCTACGAGCAGTACTTC. The encoded protein is CASSQDTPILSRTYEQYF.

CDR3 amino acids: CASSLEPGQASYGYTF. The DNA for the CDR3 is TGCGCCAGCAGCCTCGAACCGGGACAGGCTAGCTATGGCTACACCTTC. V gene TRBV5-1 combines with J gene TRBJ1-2, with 8 bases aligning to TRBD1. CDR1 is SGHRS and CDR2 is YFSETQ in the germline V gene. The CDR3 runs to 16 residues. The junction had 12 bases not matched to a gene; V was cut back by 4 bases and J by 4 bases.

The chain carries TRBV5-4 and TRBJ2-1; D may match TRBD1 or TRBD2 (5 bases each). Per the germline V gene, CDR1 is SGHNT and CDR2 is YYREEE (reference sequence). This CDR3 contains 17 residues. V lost 0 bases, J lost 1 base, and 14 bases lay in between. The DNA for the CDR3 is TGTGCCAGCAGCTTGGCCCCCGGGACCATATCCTACAATGAGCAGTTCTTC. Protein: CASSLAPGTISYNEQFF.

This clonotype has more than one count but fewer than ten. CDR3 bases: TGTGCCAGCAGCTACGGGACAGGGGGCGGTGAAAAACTGTTTTTT. This translates into CASSYGTGGGEKLFF. The chain joins TRBV12-3 or TRBV12-4 to TRBJ1-4; 12 nucleotides agree with TRBD1. The length of the CDR3 is 15 residues. The V segment lost 6 bases and the J segment 7 bases; nucleotides outside the gene matches: 6.

Comment on this clonotype: An end of the junction differs from the germline gene, which may be a read error. This chain uses TRBV13 with TRBJ1-1; D possibly corresponds to TRBD1 (5 bases). This CDR3 contains 18 residues. Germline V CDR1 and CDR2: PRHDT, FYEKMQ (reference sequence). The CDR3 bases are TGTGCCAGCAGCCTAGGTTGGGGCCTTCAGACCCAGAACACTGAAGCTTTCTTT. It encodes CASSLGWGLQTQNTEAFF. Full variable domain (missing parts from reference TRBV13 and TRBJ1-1): AAGVIQSPRHLIKEKRETATLKCYPIPRHDTVYWYQQGPGQDPQFLISFYEKMQSDKGSIPDRFSAQQFSDYHSELNMSSLELGDSALYFCASSLGWGLQTQNTEAFFGQGTRLTVV.

This sequence joins TRBV30 and TRBJ2-1, with TRBD1 matching over 10 bases. The V and J ends lost 5 bases and 3 bases, in that order; junction bases with no gene match: 7. Germline values: CDR1 GTSNPN, CDR2 SVGIG (reference sequence). The CDR3 runs to 15 residues. The DNA for the CDR3 is TGTGCCTGGTCAGAGGGGACAGGGGTCTACAATGAGCAGTTCTTC. Its translation: CAWSEGTGVYNEQFF.

The chain recombines TRBV20-1 with TRBJ2-3, with 7 bases aligning to TRBD2. V lost 5 bases to trimming and J lost 2 bases; unmatched junction nucleotides: 7. CDR1 and CDR2 from the germline V gene are DFQATT and SNEGSKA (reference sequence). The CDR3 consists of 14 residues. DNA of the CDR3: TGCAGTGCTTGGGGGGGGGACTCCACAGATACGCAGTATTTT. It codes for CSAWGGDSTDTQYF.

This clonotype has a handful of counts. This chain links TRBV6-5 with TRBJ2-7, with TRBD2 matching 14 bases. This CDR3 contains 17 residues. The V gene end was trimmed by 4 bases and the J gene end by 1 base; junction bases not matched to a gene: 6. Germline lookup yields CDR1 MNHEY and CDR2 SVGAGI. DNA for the CDR3: TGTGCCAGCAGTTCGACTAGCGGGAGGGCCGGTTCCTACGAGCAGTACTTC. This gives the protein CASSSTSGRAGSYEQYF.

The chain carries TRBV6-2 or TRBV6-3 and TRBJ2-4; 8 bases map to TRBD2. The CDR3 totals 13 residues. V was clipped by 11 bases and J by 2 bases; unmatched bases: 5. Per germline, CDR1 MNHEY and CDR2 SVGEGT. CDR3 amino acids: CAAREGPKNIQYF. The DNA of the CDR3 is TGTGCCGCACGGGAGGGGCCCAAAAACATTCAGTACTTC.

The V call is TRBV7-3, the J call TRBJ2-6; D possibly matches TRBD1 or TRBD2 (5 bases each). The CDR3 loop spans 17 amino acids. The germline V gene has CDR1 SGHTA and CDR2 FQGTGA. Between the trimmed V and J ends, which lost 2 bases and 1 base, there was a span of 12 bases. The CDR3 loop is CASSLLGRKSGANVLTF. The DNA for the CDR3 is TGTGCCAGCAGCTTATTGGGACGGAAATCTGGGGCCAACGTCCTGACTTTC.

This clonotype was counted only a few times. The V call is TRBV4-3, the J call TRBJ1-5; no firm D call. Looked up from germline, CDR1 is LGHNA and CDR2 is YSLEER. Trimming removed 0 bases at V and 0 bases at J, with 12 bases between. The CDR3 extends over 17 amino acids. The CDR3 here is CASSQDILLNSNQPQHF. The CDR3 DNA follows: TGCGCCAGCAGCCAAGATATCTTACTAAATAGCAATCAGCCCCAGCATTTT.

This clonotype appeared many times. The chain joins TRBV28 to TRBJ2-2; 11 bases line up with TRBD2. The CDR3 covers 20 residues. Germline assignment: CDR1 MDHEN and CDR2 SYDVKM. The J segment lost 2 bases and the V segment lost 1 base, leaving 12 bases of the junction unmatched. CDR3 loop: CASSLFKLAGGRGNTGELFF. The CDR3 DNA follows: TGTGCCAGCAGTTTATTTAAGCTAGCGGGAGGTCGGGGAAACACCGGGGAGCTGTTTTTT.

This clonotype occurred a few times. The J gene is TRBJ1-1, the V gene TRBV11-2, with 7 nucleotides matching TRBD1. This CDR3 is 12 amino acids long. With 5 bases clipped from V and 7 bases from J, the junction kept 4 bases outside the gene matches. The V gene's germline CDR1 is SGHAT and CDR2 FQNNGV. This CDR3 reads CASSRGDSEAFF. In DNA, the CDR3 is TGTGCCAGCAGCCGCGGGGACAGTGAAGCTTTCTTT. Supplemented by reference TRBV11-2 and TRBJ1-1, the full variable domain reads EAGVAQSPRYKIIEKRQSVAFWCNPISGHATLYWYQQILGQGPKLLIQFQNNGVVDDSQLPKDRFSAERLKGVDSTLKIQPAKLEDSAVYLCASSRGDSEAFFGQGTRLTVV.